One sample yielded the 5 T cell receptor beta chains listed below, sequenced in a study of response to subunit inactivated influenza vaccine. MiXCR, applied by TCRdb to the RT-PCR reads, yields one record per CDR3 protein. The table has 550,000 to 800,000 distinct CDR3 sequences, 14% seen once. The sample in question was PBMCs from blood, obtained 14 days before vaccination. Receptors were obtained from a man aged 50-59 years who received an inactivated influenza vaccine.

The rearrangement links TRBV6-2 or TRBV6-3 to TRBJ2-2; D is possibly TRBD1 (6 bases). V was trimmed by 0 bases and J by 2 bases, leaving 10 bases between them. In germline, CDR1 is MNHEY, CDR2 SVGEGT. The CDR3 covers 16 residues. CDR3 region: CASSYSGAVNTGELFF. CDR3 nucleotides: TGTGCCAGCAGTTACTCGGGGGCAGTCAACACCGGGGAGCTGTTTTTT.

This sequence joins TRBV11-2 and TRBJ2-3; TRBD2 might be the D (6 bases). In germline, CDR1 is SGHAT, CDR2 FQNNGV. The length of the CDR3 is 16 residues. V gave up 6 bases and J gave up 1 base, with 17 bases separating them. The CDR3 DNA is TGTGCCAGCAGAAAAGGAGGTCCGGGAGGCACAGATACGCAGTATTTT. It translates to CASRKGGPGGTDTQYF.

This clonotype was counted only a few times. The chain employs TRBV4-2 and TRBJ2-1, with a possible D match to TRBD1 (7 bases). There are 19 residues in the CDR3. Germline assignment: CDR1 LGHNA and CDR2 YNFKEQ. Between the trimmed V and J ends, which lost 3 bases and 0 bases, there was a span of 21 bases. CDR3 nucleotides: TGTGCCAGCAGCCACCCAGGGGGGAGACTCCGAAGCTCCTACAATGAGCAGTTCTTC. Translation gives CASSHPGGRLRSSYNEQFF.

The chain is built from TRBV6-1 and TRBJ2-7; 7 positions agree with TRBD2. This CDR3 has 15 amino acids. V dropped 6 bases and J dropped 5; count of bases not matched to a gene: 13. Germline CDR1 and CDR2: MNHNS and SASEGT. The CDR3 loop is CASRGGSVFLDEQYF. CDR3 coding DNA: TGTGCCAGCAGGGGCGGGAGCGTCTTCTTAGACGAGCAGTACTTC.

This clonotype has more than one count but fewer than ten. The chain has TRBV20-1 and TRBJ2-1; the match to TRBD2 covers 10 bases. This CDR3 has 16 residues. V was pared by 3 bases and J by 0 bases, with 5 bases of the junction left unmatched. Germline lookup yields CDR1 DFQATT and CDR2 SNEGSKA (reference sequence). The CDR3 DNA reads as TGCAGTGCTAGTATACTAGCGGGGAGCTCCTACAATGAGCAGTTCTTC. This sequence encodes CSASILAGSSYNEQFF.